The clone carrying this TCR beta chain came up once. Its antigen remains unknown. The PCR used 60 Vbeta and 13 Jbeta primers. Profiling relied on immunoSEQ multiplex PCR, and the TCRdb table lists in-frame clones only, not all of them. The top ten clones hold around 0.95% of a sample with some 110,000 clones, roughly 70% of them seen once. This specimen belongs to a study of cytomegalovirus exposure and HLA in healthy donors. General observations from the study: Altogether, 150 to 200 TCR beta chains were recorded as cytomegalovirus-associated.

The V gene's germline CDR1 is SGHRS and CDR2 YFSETQ. CDR3 length: 16 amino acids. J lost 6 bases, V lost 2 bases, and 12 bases had no gene match. This sequence originates from a woman younger than 45 in good health and CMV-seronegative. This sequence joins TRBV5-1 and TRBJ2-7; 9 bases map to TRBD1. Sequencing input: PBMCs. The CDR3 loop is CASSFDGQGQGREQYF. CDR3 sequence (DNA): TGCGCCAGCAGCTTCGACGGACAGGGGCAAGGCCGCGAGCAGTACTTC.